Sequencing of this T cell receptor beta chain was carried out in a study of Graves' ophthalmopathy and Graves' hyperthyroidism listed by TCRdb under 2018. Broadly, across the study: Peripheral blood samples were taken at the time of initial diagnosis, before any treatment was given. The study used TCR beta repertoire signatures to distinguish Graves' ophthalmopathy from Graves' hyperthyroidism and to predict progression to ophthalmopathy. An independent validation cohort was composed of approximately 19 hyperthyroidism patients and around 16 patients who later progressed from hyperthyroidism to ophthalmopathy. A discovery set of 95 to 100 patients (43 ophthalmopathy, 55 to 60 stable hyperthyroidism) was enrolled to explore V-J signatures distinguishing ophthalmopathy from hyperthyroidism. After sampling, hyperthyroidism patients received methimazole starting at 30 mg daily, and ophthalmopathy patients received high-dose intravenous methylprednisolone. In more than five hyperthyroidism patients, T-cell repertoires of thyroid tissue and blood were compared. In total, some 130 blood samples were TCR-sequenced: 40 to 45 ophthalmopathy, about 75 hyperthyroidism and approximately 17 hyperthyroidism-to-ophthalmopathy patients.

The cysteine opens and the phenylalanine closes a CDR3 of 17 amino acids. Just CDR3 DNA is preserved here, 51 bases in frame from base 1. CDR1 and CDR2 are drawn from the germline V gene (reference sequence): LNHNV, YYDKDF. For repertoire sequencing, the TCR beta CDR3 regions were amplified from RNA transcripts. The first round was an RT-PCR using HTBI primers with the Qiagen OneStep RT-PCR kit, and this first round was followed by a second-round multiplex PCR, then size selection and purification. Libraries were sequenced paired-end with 100 bp reads on an Illumina HiSeq2000. From the authors' description of their analysis: SOAPnuke was used to process the reads, throwing out any read that had adapters, had uncalled bases, had a mean Phred below 15, or lacked an exact constant-primer or identifier match. COPE v1.2.5 was used to merge the high-quality paired reads. Each unique nucleotide sequence was defined as a clonotype, and clonotypes were aligned to IMGT TRB V, D and J references with MiTCR v1.1. Only V-J combinations with frequency above 0.0001 were analysed, covering about 99% of repertoires. For each V-J combination, a TCR clonal expansion and chaos score was defined as the ratio of F50 clonal expansion to chaos observed in the TCRdist matrix. Welch's t-statistics and random forest were used to reduce features to 10 to 15 V-J combinations, which were fed into a naive Bayes classifier. The similarity between thyroid and blood repertoires was quantified using the Morisita-Horn index. TCRdb reworked the public reads: Q25 trimming with fastp, MiXCR clone assembly, productive beta chains retained. Rows merge per CDR3 protein into single entries with the most common DNA and genes. The V and J calls come from TCRdb's annotation, not from the publication. In this sample the table shows 740,000 or so distinct CDR3 sequences, approximately 40% of which occur a single time. Jointly, the top ten make up approximately 43% of the sample.

A word on this clonotype: Its antigen is not yet known. Given a much more abundant clone one base away, this may be a read error.

Results and caveats for the whole study, not just this receptor: In cross-validation, the 13-signature model distinguished ophthalmopathy from stable hyperthyroidism with about 88% sensitivity and around 81% specificity, and in the test set the corresponding values were roughly 80% and 76%. Sample size was not statistically predetermined, and group allocation was not concealed from the investigators. Most expanded thyroid clonotypes with a frequency above 0.001 also appeared in blood, which suggests that blood repertoires may reflect the immune response in the thyroid. In validation, the model predicted ophthalmopathy progression with more than 70% sensitivity and approximately 72% specificity; some 13 predicted patients were CT-confirmed with GO in a median of approximately 6.5 months.

The ophthalmopathy patients had moderately to severely active disease, with a Clinical Activity Score of 3 or higher, a NOSPECS grade of 4 or higher, and a disease duration of less than 3 months. Patients with other autoimmune diseases, uncontrolled infections, pregnancy or lactation were excluded from the study. Clinical symptoms, serum thyroxine, TRAb, thyroid ultrasound and orbital computed tomography formed the basis of the diagnosis. Ficoll-Paque density gradient centrifugation was used to isolate PBMCs from about 10 ml of fresh peripheral blood. Total RNA was extracted using Trizol reagent, and RNA quality was checked on an Agilent 2100 Bioanalyzer.

The sequenced sample consisted of peripheral blood. This sequence originates from an adult man with Graves' ophthalmopathy. The chain is made from TRBV15 and TRBJ1-3, with TRBD1 as a weak D call on 6 bases. The DNA sequence is TGTGCCACCAGCAGAGATCGGGGGCGAGCAGCTGGAAACACCACATATTTT. Protein translation: CATSRDRGRAAGNTTYF.